Sequencing of this TCR beta chain was carried out in a study of identifying expanded T cells in peripheral blood (dated by TCRdb to the late 2010s). Study-wide context: Separate aliquots of the same genomic DNA pool were sequenced to produce technical replicates, and four replicates were compared in pairs.

This clone was recorded only once. This receptor's antigen is unknown. No qualities accompany the bases; no much larger clone lies one base away. TCRbeta CDR3 regions were profiled by bias-controlled multiplex PCR amplification of genomic DNA with the immunoSEQ Assay. The study's processing was this. To quantify the absolute abundance of each unique TCRbeta CDR3 region, the sequences were collapsed and filtered. Differential abundance was tested with two models: a binomial (Fisher-equivalent) model and a beta-binomial model that adds time-dependent variance fitted from healthy donors. Clones with fewer than 5 combined templates were removed, and a clone was called differentially abundant if the clone's Benjamini-Hochberg FDR was below 0.01. Using the form v = (b*log(k)+a)^2, the beta-binomial variance was modeled as a function of the total template count across the two samples. Drawn from immuneACCESS, this table holds only the in-frame rearrangements with V and J called that TCRdb kept. Clones are partly lost; checked studies trace under half to an unresolved V gene and leave the rest unexplained. V, J and clone size derive from that table, while D and trimming were established from the DNA sequence. Recorded for this sample are 83,000 or so clones; about nine tenths of them occurred a single time. The ten top clones hold approximately 3.9% of the sample.

No immune events, such as infections, were documented for the healthy donors during the collection period. Healthy-donor blood repertoires served as a training cohort to calibrate time-dependent variance in a beta-binomial model of T-cell clone differential abundance. The training cohort included around 10 healthy donors, of whom 3 were female and 7 were male. The donors were between roughly 25 and 70 years old, with an average age of about 40 years. Obtained from a commercial supplier, whole blood was collected from each healthy donor at three time points set approximately two weeks apart. Genomic DNA was extracted from unsorted whole blood for immunosequencing. CDR1 and CDR2 are read off the germline V gene as MNHNS and SASEGT. Inclusive of the bounding cysteine and phenylalanine, the CDR3 is 13 residues long. CDR3 DNA is the only sequence kept; it has 39 bases, read in frame from the first base. V is cut by 0 bases and J by 5 bases, and the space between the germline ends is 6 bases.

The research as a whole found: The beta-binomial model significantly reduced the number of clones called differentially abundant and the false-positive rate across all healthy-donor time intervals. The authors expected that over much longer intervals, such as months to years, biological variance in healthy repertoires might increase even further. Between technical replicates the binomial model flagged 0.9 to 1.5 differentially abundant clones, whereas over about 2 weeks the binomial model flagged about 16.4 and over about 4 weeks approximately 20. Across all healthy donors, variance in clone template counts between approximately two-week samples was found to increase significantly with total template count.

The source is a person between 18 and 69 years old in good health. The V and J segments used are TRBV6-1 and TRBJ2-3; the D gene is perhaps TRBD1 or TRBD2, as each covers 5 bases. The sample consisted of blood. This receptor has the CDR3 CASSEAGGDTQYF. The nucleotide sequence is TGTGCCAGCAGTGAAGCTGGGGGAGATACGCAGTATTTT.